The subject of this entry is one T cell receptor beta chain. Its antigen is currently unknown. Preparation of the TCRbeta library used unique molecular identifiers. One entry per CDR3 protein results from TCRdb running MiXCR on the PCR reads. This table holds around 490,000 distinct CDR3 sequences, more than 9.5% found once. V lost 7 bases and J lost 1, with 10 bases in between. Germline V gene lookup returns CDR1 SGHNT and CDR2 YENEEA. The CDR3 has 13 amino acids. The record originates from a study of T-cell reconstitution after alpha-beta-depleted transplantation in children. Study-level findings and limits: By one year post-transplant, T-cell counts and diversity largely arose from T cells that were newly produced.

The rearrangement joins TRBV11-3 to TRBJ1-1, with a weak D call TRBD1 (6 bases). Source: PBMCs, mostly from graft donor cells, taken 180 days after TCRalphabeta/CD19-depleted stem cell transplant. The sequence was obtained from a female patient between 2 and 15 years old who had a stem cell transplant for aplastic anemia, so the T cells may come from the graft donor. CDR3 loop: CASNRQENTEAFF. The CDR3 DNA reads TGTGCCAGCAACCGACAGGAGAACACTGAAGCTTTCTTT.